A single sample gave rise to the 21 T cell receptor beta chains below, sequenced in a study of blood T cell repertoires in COVID-19 (dated by TCRdb to about 2020). Libraries were made using the immunoSEQ multiplex PCR assay. TCRdb took over this immuneACCESS table, retaining in-frame rearrangements with V and J assigned. Such tables are incomplete; in checked studies, under half of the missing clones stem from an unresolved V gene, and the remainder is unexplained. The sample data list more than 300,000 clones, and 89% of these were observed just once. Roughly a tenth of the sample rests with the top ten. The specimen sequenced was PBMCs or T cells enriched from blood (not recorded which). These receptors were collected from a young woman who had recovered from COVID-19.

The CDR3 region is CASTGGTSEAFF. The CDR3 nucleotides read TGTGCCAGCACTGGGGGGACGAGTGAAGCTTTCTTT. The rearrangement joins TRBV28 to TRBJ1-1; possibly TRBD1 for D (5 bases). The germline V gene has CDR1 MDHEN and CDR2 SYDVKM. The CDR3 loop spans 12 amino acids. Trimming took off 7 bases at V and 7 bases at J, with 13 bases between the two ends.

V gene TRBV28 combines with J gene TRBJ1-2; 9 bases align to TRBD1. This CDR3 is 12 amino acids long. J gave up 7 bases and V 7 bases, and 4 bases lay outside the gene matches. The germline V gene encodes CDR1 MDHEN and CDR2 SYDVKM. For the CDR3, the DNA is TGTGCCAGCACTCGACAGGGGGGTGGCTACACCTTC. Encoded protein: CASTRQGGGYTF.

The chain has TRBV5-1 and TRBJ2-2, with TRBD2 matching over 7 bases. CDR3 length equals 17 residues. CDR1 is SGHRS and CDR2 is YFSETQ in the germline V gene. The V gene end was trimmed by 4 bases and the J gene end by 6 bases; junction bases not matched to a gene: 15. The CDR3 reads CASSRDYYPPAPGELFF. The DNA of the CDR3 is TGCGCCAGCAGCCGGGACTACTACCCTCCTGCCCCCGGGGAGCTGTTTTTT.

In nucleotides, the CDR3 is TGTGCCAGCAGCTTACGACCCAGGGAACCCGATAGCAATCAGCCCCAGCATTTT. It codes for CASSLRPREPDSNQPQHF. V and J are TRBV7-8 and TRBJ1-5, with D possibly being TRBD1 (5 bases). Germline CDR1 and CDR2: SGHVS and FQNEAQ. Trimming took off 2 bases at V and 0 bases at J, with 17 bases between the two ends. CDR3 length: 18 residues. The variable domain in full, with the rest retrieved from reference TRBV7-8 and TRBJ1-5, is GAGVSQSPRYKVAKRGQDVALRCDPISGHVSLFWYQQALGQGPEFLTYFQNEAQLDKSGLPSDRFFAERPEGSVSTLKIQRTQQEDSAVYLCASSLRPREPDSNQPQHFGDGTRLSIL.

The gene calls are TRBV7-9 and TRBJ2-7; D not certain. The CDR3 spans 15 residues. Germline lookup yields CDR1 SEHNR and CDR2 FQNEAQ (reference sequence). The ends were cut back, 1 base at V and 0 bases at J, with 10 bases in the middle. CDR3 sequence: CASSLGLPLSYEQYF. CDR3 DNA: TGTGCCAGCAGCTTAGGCCTACCCCTCTCCTACGAGCAGTACTTC. Looking up the rest from reference TRBV7-9 and TRBJ2-7 gives the full variable domain: DTGVSQNPRHKITKRGQNVTFRCDPISEHNRLYWYRQTLGQGPEFLTYFQNEAQLEKSRLLSDRFSAERPKGSFSTLEIQRTEQGDSAMYLCASSLGLPLSYEQYFGPGTRLTVT.

In this sample, this clone turned up once. This chain connects TRBV7-6 to TRBJ2-3; the D gene is possibly TRBD2 (6 bases). The V gene lost 2 bases and the J gene lost 8 bases, with 17 bases spanning the gap. Per germline, CDR1 SGHVS and CDR2 FNYEAQ. The CDR3 runs 15 residues. In DNA form, the CDR3 reads TGTGCCAGCAGCTTACCGGGAGCTAGCGAGGGTACGCAGTATTTT. It translates to CASSLPGASEGTQYF.

This CDR3 is CASSSAGDGEKLFF. The DNA for the CDR3 is TGTGCCAGCTCATCGGCAGGGGATGGTGAAAAACTGTTTTTT. This sequence joins TRBV18 and TRBJ1-4, with D possibly being TRBD1 (6 bases). Per the germline V gene, CDR1 is KGHSH and CDR2 is LQKENI. CDR3 length: 14 residues. V was trimmed by 5 bases and J by 7 bases, leaving 14 bases between them.

This clone was found once. This CDR3 reads CASSLDRVADGYTF. In nucleotides, the CDR3 is TGTGCCAGCAGCTTAGATCGGGTCGCGGATGGCTACACCTTC. The chain is built from TRBV7-9 and TRBJ1-2; D ambiguous. The germline V gene has CDR1 SEHNR and CDR2 FQNEAQ (reference sequence). This CDR3 has 14 amino acids. V lost 1 base, J lost 6 bases, and 12 bases lay in between.

V gene TRBV7-2 combines with J gene TRBJ2-2; the match to TRBD2 covers 10 bases. The length of the CDR3 is 17 residues. The germline V gene encodes CDR1 SGHTA and CDR2 FQGNSA. The V and J ends lost 3 bases and 3 bases, in that order; junction bases with no gene match: 7. DNA of the CDR3: TGTGCCAGCAGCTTGAGTCTAGCGGGAGTGTACACCGGGGAGCTGTTTTTT. Residues: CASSLSLAGVYTGELFF.

This chain connects TRBV28 to TRBJ1-2; 7 bases are a match to TRBD1. V dropped 4 bases and J dropped 8; count of bases not matched to a gene: 10. Germline values: CDR1 MDHEN, CDR2 SYDVKM. CDR3 length equals 14 residues. DNA for the CDR3: TGTGCCAGCAGTTCGGGAGGGGGCGAAGGGGGCTACACCTTC. Its translation is CASSSGGGEGGYTF.

The V and J genes are TRBV28 and TRBJ1-1; D gene uncertain. Germline V gene data show CDR1 as MDHEN and CDR2 as SYDVKM. Trimming pared 7 bases from V and 4 bases from J, leaving 16 bases between. The CDR3 is made up of 14 amino acids. CDR3 loop: CASIWAGDATEAFF. In DNA form, the CDR3 reads TGTGCCAGCATTTGGGCCGGTGACGCCACTGAAGCTTTCTTT.

V is TRBV10-3 and J is TRBJ1-4; D is ambiguous. Germline V gene sequence: CDR1 ENHRY, CDR2 SYGVKD. The CDR3 is 14 residues long. Trimming took 8 bases from V and 2 from J, leaving 12 bases between them. CDR3 in amino acids: CAIASSGTNEKLFF. CDR3 DNA sequence: TGTGCCATCGCCTCGTCGGGGACTAATGAAAAACTGTTTTTT.

This clone was seen only once. The V and J genes are TRBV10-3 and TRBJ1-1; TRBD1 agrees at 8 bases. The J segment lost 1 base and the V segment lost 4 bases, leaving 11 bases of the junction unmatched. The CDR3 consists of 17 residues. Germline V CDR1 and CDR2: ENHRY, SYGVKD. Here the CDR3 DNA reads TGTGCCATCAGTGTAACGACAGGGGCCCAGCCGAACACTGAAGCTTTCTTT. Translation: CAISVTTGAQPNTEAFF.

The CDR3 DNA reads TGTGCCATCAGTGAGTTGCGGACAGGGGGAAATGAGCAGTTCTTC. It codes for CAISELRTGGNEQFF. V usage is TRBV10-3 and J usage is TRBJ2-1, with 10 bases that match TRBD1. Germline V lookup: CDR1 ENHRY, CDR2 SYGVKD. CDR3 length equals 15 residues. Trimming cost V 1 base and J 7 bases; bases outside gene matches: 4.

The CDR3 region is CASSWDRNTGELFF. DNA of the CDR3: TGTGCCAGCAGCTGGGACAGAAACACCGGGGAGCTGTTTTTT. The V gene is TRBV11-2, the J gene TRBJ2-2, with 7 bases lining up with TRBD1. This CDR3 has 14 amino acids. V lost 4 bases and J lost 2; bases outside the gene matches: 1. In germline, CDR1 is SGHAT, CDR2 FQNNGV.

This clone was seen a handful of times. This sequence joins TRBV6-5 and TRBJ2-7, with TRBD1 matching 12 bases. In germline, CDR1 is MNHEY, CDR2 SVGAGI. The CDR3 is made up of 15 amino acids. V dropped 2 bases and J dropped 5; count of bases not matched to a gene: 4. The CDR3 bases are TGTGCCAGCAGTTACGCCCGGGACAGGGGGCACGAGCAGTACTTC. Its protein product is CASSYARDRGHEQYF.

The rearrangement uses TRBV7-2 and TRBJ2-1, with 10 nucleotides matching TRBD2. Germline loops: CDR1 SGHTA, CDR2 FQGNSA. With 4 bases clipped from V and 0 bases from J, the junction kept 9 bases outside the gene matches. CDR3 length: 18 residues. The CDR3 here is CASSSIAGGPLSYNEQFF. The CDR3 bases are TGTGCCAGCAGCTCGATAGCGGGAGGCCCCCTCTCCTACAATGAGCAGTTCTTC. The full variable domain, rest sourced from reference TRBV7-2 and TRBJ2-1, is GAGVSQSPSNKVTEKGKDVELRCDPISGHTALYWYRQSLGQGLEFLIYFQGNSAPDKSGLPSDRFSAERTGGSVSTLTIQRTQQEDSAVYLCASSSIAGGPLSYNEQFFGPGTRLTVL.

V gene TRBV24-1 combines with J gene TRBJ2-1, with a possible D match to TRBD2 (6 bases). V lost 9 bases and J lost 3, with 17 bases in between. The CDR3 spans 15 residues. The germline V gene encodes CDR1 KGHDR and CDR2 SFDVKD. CDR3 in DNA: TGTGCCACCGGGGCCCCGGGAGATAACTACAATGAGCAGTTCTTC. Amino acid sequence: CATGAPGDNYNEQFF.

The V and J genes are TRBV7-9 and TRBJ2-7; D is uncertain. This CDR3 is 13 amino acids long. V was pared by 0 bases and J by 2 bases, with 5 bases between. CDR1 is SEHNR and CDR2 is FQNEAQ in the germline V gene (reference sequence). The CDR3 bases are TGTGCCAGCAGCTTAGCGGAGCCCTACGAGCAGTACTTC. Translation: CASSLAEPYEQYF.

The CDR3 loop is CASSPPYSYRGHDEQYF. The CDR3 DNA follows: TGTGCCAGCTCACCACCGTATTCGTACAGGGGGCACGACGAGCAGTACTTC. The chain carries TRBV18 and TRBJ2-7; 9 positions agree with TRBD1. The V and J ends lost 0 bases and 5 bases, in that order; junction bases with no gene match: 11. CDR1 is KGHSH and CDR2 is LQKENI in the germline V gene. The CDR3 is 17 residues long.

As for this clone: Other DNA variants within this sample encode the same CDR3. V and J are TRBV5-4 and TRBJ2-3; 8 bases line up with TRBD2. With 0 bases clipped from V and 2 bases from J, the junction kept 5 bases outside the gene matches. Germline CDR1 and CDR2: SGHNT and YYREEE (reference sequence). The CDR3 is 16 residues long. CDR3 sequence reads: CASSLGLAGVTDTQYF. The CDR3 DNA reads as TGTGCCAGCAGCTTGGGGCTAGCGGGCGTCACAGATACGCAGTATTTT. Filled out from reference TRBV5-4 and TRBJ2-3, the complete variable domain reads ETGVTQSPTHLIKTRGQQVTLRCSSQSGHNTVSWYQQALGQGPQFIFQYYREEENGRGNFPPRFSGLQFPNYSSELNVNALELDDSALYLCASSLGLAGVTDTQYFGPGTRLTVL.